The clone carrying this TCR beta chain was seen many times. Its cognate antigen is unknown. The germline V gene encodes CDR1 SQVTM and CDR2 ANQGSEA. V was pared by 3 bases and J by 1 base, with 12 bases between. The CDR3 covers 15 residues. Amplifying from RNA transcripts, the study obtained TCR beta CDR3 regions. HTBI primers served in a first-round RT-PCR, which a second-round multiplex PCR followed. From the multiplex PCR reads, TCRdb called clonotypes with MiXCR, one entry per CDR3 protein. The data contain more than 1,000,000 distinct CDR3 sequences, less than 45% of them seen just once; the ten biggest clones take up 11%. The data were taken from a study of Graves' ophthalmopathy and Graves' hyperthyroidism. Findings and limits, study-wide: Among thyroid clonotypes expanded above 0.001 frequency, most also appeared in blood. A roughly 80% specificity and 87.88% sensitivity were achieved by a 13-signature model that separated ophthalmopathy from stable hyperthyroidism.

V gene TRBV29-1 combines with J gene TRBJ2-2; D unresolved. The sequence was collected from an adult man with Graves' hyperthyroidism. Sequencing was carried out using peripheral blood or thyroid tissue (not recorded which). The CDR3 sequence: CSVEHLDGNTGELFF. Here the CDR3 DNA reads TGCAGCGTTGAGCATCTGGACGGGAACACCGGGGAGCTGTTTTTT.